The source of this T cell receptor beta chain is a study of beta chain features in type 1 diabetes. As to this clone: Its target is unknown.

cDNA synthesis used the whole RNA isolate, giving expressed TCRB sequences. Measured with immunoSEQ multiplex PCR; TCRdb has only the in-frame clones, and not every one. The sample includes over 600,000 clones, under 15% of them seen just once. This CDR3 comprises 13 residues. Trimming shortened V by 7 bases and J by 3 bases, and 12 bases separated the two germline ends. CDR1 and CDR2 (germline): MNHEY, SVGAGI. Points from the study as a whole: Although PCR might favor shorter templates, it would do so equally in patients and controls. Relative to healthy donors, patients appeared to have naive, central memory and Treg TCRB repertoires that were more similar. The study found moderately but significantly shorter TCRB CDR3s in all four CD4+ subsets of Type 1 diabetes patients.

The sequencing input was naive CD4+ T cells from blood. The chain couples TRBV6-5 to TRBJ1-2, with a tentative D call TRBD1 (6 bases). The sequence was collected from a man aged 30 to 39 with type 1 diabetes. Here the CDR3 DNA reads TGTGCCAGCAAGGCACAGGGAGACTATGGCTACACCTTC. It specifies CASKAQGDYGYTF.